In its sample, the clone carrying this T cell receptor beta chain was seen a few times. The antigen remains undetermined. Researchers used 5'RACE with constant-segment primers to make TCR alpha and TCR beta cDNA libraries that carry sample barcodes and UMIs. MiXCR, applied by TCRdb to the 5' RACE reads, yields one record per CDR3 protein. The table records approximately 250,000 distinct CDR3 sequences, around 15% of them present only once. The data derive from a study of T-cell memory formation after mild COVID-19. The study, taken as a whole, reports: The appearance of some responding clones in pre-infection memory suggested that cross-reactive memory joined. Clones shrinking between day 15 and 85 showed a balanced CD4/CD8 split, and those that grew later tilted toward CD4+.

The sequenced sample was PBMCs or a T cell subset sorted from them (not recorded which). This receptor was taken from a man younger than 35 who had mild COVID-19 (a few samples of this study predate the infection). Cell type and time point are not known.

The CDR3, as DNA: TGTGCCAGCAGCTTATTGCGGGGGCCCGGGGAGCTGTTTTTT. Translation: CASSLLRGPGELFF. V is TRBV7-9 and J is TRBJ2-2; possibly TRBD2 for D (7 bases). CDR1 and CDR2 (germline): SEHNR, FQNEAQ (reference sequence). The CDR3 sequence is 14 residues long. The V end lost 2 bases, the J end lost 6 bases, and 10 bases lay between the germline ends.